The 21 T cell receptor beta chains reported below all come from one sample, sequenced in a study of cytomegalovirus exposure and HLA in healthy donors. Vbeta (60) and Jbeta (13) primers were used in the PCR. Clones were sequenced by immunoSEQ multiplex PCR, and TCRdb holds only the in-frame ones, with some missing. The table lists roughly 100,000 clones, 71% of them singletons. The sequenced sample was PBMCs. The receptors were sampled from a female donor in good health and CMV-seronegative.

The chain recombines TRBV6-1 with TRBJ1-1; TRBD1 is a possible D gene (6 bases). This CDR3 region has 14 residues. The germline V gene encodes CDR1 MNHNS and CDR2 SASEGT. V was trimmed by 4 bases and J by 1 base, leaving 10 bases between them. The DNA for the CDR3 is TGTGCCAGCAGTGCGAGCAGGGGGAACACTGAAGCTTTCTTT. Its protein product is CASSASRGNTEAFF.

The J gene is TRBJ2-7, the V gene TRBV5-5; 9 bases agree with TRBD2. The CDR3 runs to 15 residues. The V segment lost 4 bases and the J segment 0 bases; nucleotides outside the gene matches: 5. Germline CDR1 SGHKS, CDR2 YYEKEE (reference sequence). CDR3 nucleotide sequence: TGTGCCAGCAGCGATAGCGGGAGTCTCTCCTACGAGCAGTACTTC. Amino acid sequence: CASSDSGSLSYEQYF.

The chain couples TRBV10-3 to TRBJ2-7; 11 bases line up with TRBD2. CDR3 size: 13 residues. Germline V gives CDR1 ENHRY, CDR2 SYGVKD. The J segment lost 3 bases and the V segment lost 10 bases, leaving 5 bases of the junction unmatched. In DNA, the CDR3 is TGTGCCACAGGACTAGCGGGCGGCTACGAGCAGTACTTC. Translated, it gives CATGLAGGYEQYF.

The table lists this clone with a count of one. This chain joins TRBV5-6 and TRBJ2-7; tentatively, D is TRBD2 (5 bases). Germline V gene lookup returns CDR1 SGHDT and CDR2 YYEEEE. The CDR3 consists of 14 residues. Trimming left V 3 bases short and J 2 bases short, with 12 bases between. CDR3 loop: CASSSLGIAYEQYF. In nucleotides, the CDR3 is TGTGCCAGCAGCTCCCTCGGGATAGCCTACGAGCAGTACTTC.

The genes are TRBV18 and TRBJ2-1; D might be TRBD1 (6 bases). The germline V and J ends were trimmed by 6 bases and 7 bases, with 22 bases remaining between them. Germline-derived CDR1 and CDR2 are KGHSH and LQKENI. The CDR3 consists of 16 residues. CDR3 in DNA: TGTGCCAGCTCCCCGAGGGAAGCGGTGAGGGGGAATGAGCAGTTCTTC. Translating gives CASSPREAVRGNEQFF.

The CDR3 nucleotides read TGTGCCAGCAGCCCAAAAGCGGGCAGCTCCTACAATGAGCAGTTCTTC. Translated: CASSPKAGSSYNEQFF. The J gene is TRBJ2-1, the V gene TRBV5-4; tentative D call: TRBD2 (6 bases). Germline lookup yields CDR1 SGHNT and CDR2 YYREEE (reference sequence). The CDR3 has 16 residues. Trimming cost V 4 bases and J 0 bases, with 14 bases left between them.

The CDR3 loop reads CASSLHTGDPSEKLFF. The DNA for the CDR3 is TGTGCCAGCAGCCTCCACACGGGGGACCCTTCTGAAAAACTGTTTTTT. The genes are TRBV11-2 and TRBJ1-4; a possible D gene is TRBD1 (5 bases). Between the trimmed V and J ends, which lost 5 bases and 7 bases, there was a span of 20 bases. CDR3 size: 16 residues. Looked up from germline, CDR1 is SGHAT and CDR2 is FQNNGV.

This clone was found many times. The chain couples TRBV6-6 to TRBJ2-7; 8 nucleotides line up with TRBD2. This CDR3 spans 14 amino acids. Germline values: CDR1 MNHNY, CDR2 SVGAGI (reference sequence). Germline trimming cut 2 bases from V and 7 bases from J; bases unmatched to any gene: 7. CDR3 in DNA: TGTGCCAGCAGTTACCCCAGCGGGAGCGGAGAGCAGTACTTC. Translating it yields CASSYPSGSGEQYF.

This clone has only a few counts. The chain is built from TRBV9 and TRBJ2-1; 11 nucleotides align to TRBD2. The CDR3 totals 20 residues. V shed 3 bases and J 6 bases; nucleotides not matched to a gene: 20. From germline, CDR1 is SGDLS and CDR2 YYNGEE. DNA for the CDR3: TGTGCCAGCAGCGCCAGCGTACCGGGACTAGCGGCCAGGATAGGCAATGAGCAGTTCTTC. Protein: CASSASVPGLAARIGNEQFF. Drawing the rest from reference TRBV9 and TRBJ2-1, the complete variable domain is DSGVTQTPKHLITATGQRVTLRCSPRSGDLSVYWYQQSLDQGLQFLIQYYNGEERAKGNILERFSAQQFPDLHSELNLSSLELGDSALYFCASSASVPGLAARIGNEQFFGPGTRLTVL.

As concerns this clone: The sample holds other DNA sequences that translate to the same CDR3. The chain recombines TRBV6-6 with TRBJ2-7; a possible D gene is TRBD2 (5 bases). CDR1 MNHNY and CDR2 SVGAGI come from the germline V gene (reference sequence). The CDR3 loop spans 12 amino acids. Trimming stripped 2 bases from V and 4 bases from J, with 6 bases between. In nucleotides, the CDR3 is TGTGCCAGCAGTTACACTAGTTACGAGCAGTACTTC. It codes for CASSYTSYEQYF.

This clone was recorded once. The chain carries TRBV4-3 and TRBJ1-3; 7 bases map to TRBD1. The CDR3 covers 15 residues. Unmatched junction bases numbered 9, after V lost 1 base and J lost 9 bases. Germline CDR1 and CDR2: LGHNA and YSLEER. CDR3 loop: CASSQVDRREATIYF. The CDR3 nucleotides read TGCGCCAGCAGCCAAGTGGACAGGAGAGAGGCCACCATATATTTT.

The rearrangement uses TRBV29-1 and TRBJ2-1; TRBD1 aligns across 7 bases. Germline CDR1 SQVTM, CDR2 ANQGSEA. V was clipped by 5 bases and J by 13 bases; unmatched bases: 14. The CDR3 length is 13 residues. In DNA, the CDR3 is TGCAGCGTTTCCACAGGGGTCAGCTCACCCCAGTTCTTC. Protein sequence: CSVSTGVSSPQFF.

The gene calls are TRBV5-1 and TRBJ2-7, with 13 bases lining up with TRBD2. V was pared by 3 bases and J by 7 bases, with 13 bases of the junction left unmatched. The CDR3 consists of 17 residues. The germline CDR1 and CDR2 sequences are SGHRS and YFSETQ. The CDR3 here is CASSSGGLAGPLSEQYF. In nucleotides, the CDR3 is TGCGCCAGCAGCTCTGGGGGACTAGCGGGACCCCTTTCGGAGCAGTACTTC.

The chain links TRBV6-1 to TRBJ2-1; 7 nucleotides match TRBD1. The CDR3 is made up of 17 amino acids. CDR1 and CDR2 from the germline V gene are MNHNS and SASEGT. V dropped 1 base and J dropped 0; count of bases not matched to a gene: 6. CDR3 amino acids: CASSEGVRGSSYNEQFF. Written as DNA, the CDR3 is TGTGCCAGCAGTGAAGGGGTCAGGGGGAGCTCCTACAATGAGCAGTTCTTC.

The V call is TRBV30, the J call TRBJ1-3, with D perhaps matching TRBD1 (5 bases). CDR1 and CDR2 from the germline V gene are GTSNPN and SVGIG (reference sequence). This CDR3 has 18 amino acids. Trimming pared 1 base from V and 0 bases from J, leaving 19 bases between. The CDR3 is CAWSGRLGTDGSGNTIYF. The CDR3 DNA reads as TGTGCCTGGAGTGGGCGACTAGGGACGGATGGCTCTGGAAACACCATATATTTT.

This chain joins TRBV15 and TRBJ1-4; D is unresolved. CDR1 is LNHNV, CDR2 YYDKDF, per germline (reference sequence). V lost 6 bases to trimming and J lost 0 bases, with 14 bases between them. CDR3 length: 16 residues. The CDR3 bases are TGTGCCACCAGTGGAGACGGATTTGCAACTAATGAAAAACTGTTTTTT. Residues: CATSGDGFATNEKLFF.

V is TRBV10-2 and J is TRBJ2-7; 7 bases are shared with TRBD1. The CDR3 extends over 13 amino acids. V lost 4 bases, J lost 3 bases, and 3 bases stayed unmatched. The germline CDR1 and CDR2 sequences are WSHSY and SAAADI. The CDR3 loop is CASSGAGGYEQYF. Here the CDR3 DNA reads TGCGCCAGCAGTGGGGCAGGGGGCTACGAGCAGTACTTC.

A single count supports this clone. V and J are TRBV27 and TRBJ2-7; TRBD1 aligns across 10 bases. The germline CDR1 and CDR2 sequences are MNHEY and SMNVEV (reference sequence). The CDR3 runs to 15 residues. V trimming: 3 bases; J trimming: 7 bases; junction bases outside the gene matches: 9. The CDR3 coding sequence is TGTGCCAGCAGTTTCGGGGACAGGGGATCGGGGGAGCAGTACTTC. This translates into CASSFGDRGSGEQYF.

The genes are TRBV7-2 and TRBJ2-2, with 7 bases aligning to TRBD1. The length of the CDR3 is 14 residues. Germline V lookup: CDR1 SGHTA, CDR2 FQGNSA. With 4 bases clipped from V and 1 base from J, the junction kept 0 bases outside the gene matches. The CDR3 is CASSWTGNTGELFF. CDR3 in DNA: TGTGCCAGCAGCTGGACAGGGAACACCGGGGAGCTGTTTTTT.

This clone was seen only a few times. The chain employs TRBV6-6 and TRBJ1-4; D is uncertain. The germline V gene has CDR1 MNHNY and CDR2 SVGAGI (reference sequence). V lost 2 bases to trimming and J lost 2 bases, with 3 bases between them. The CDR3 has 13 residues. In DNA, the CDR3 is TGTGCCAGCAGTTACCGGACTAATGAAAAACTGTTTTTT. Translating gives CASSYRTNEKLFF.

The gene calls are TRBV7-2 and TRBJ1-1, with 7 bases that match TRBD1. Germline V gene sequence: CDR1 SGHTA, CDR2 FQGNSA. With V trimmed by 4 bases and J by 1 base, 3 bases remained unmatched. The CDR3 contains 14 residues. DNA of the CDR3: TGTGCCAGCAGCTCAGGGACAGCGAACACTGAAGCTTTCTTT. Translation: CASSSGTANTEAFF.